This TCR beta chain was retrieved from a study of monozygotic twins with cystic fibrosis (dated by TCRdb to 2020 to 2023). Turning to the overall study: Around 3.3 micrograms of fragmented DNA went through approximately 16 PCR cycles to produce barcoded libraries. TCR beta repertoires were compared within and between 16 monozygotic twin pairs with cystic fibrosis so that genetic influence on V and J gene usage could be assessed. The cohort included ten female and six male twin pairs, mostly children and adolescents, aged roughly 2.0 to 40 years with a median of approximately 8.2 years. Twins were ranked among 1,060 cohort participants for weight-for-height and FEVPerc (FEV1 disease centile) on the day of blood sampling. Data for three of the twin pairs had been reported previously in another context.

Following the manufacturer's instructions, TCR beta CDR3 regions were amplified by multiplex PCR with the immunoSEQ immune profiling system. An Illumina NextSeq system was used to carry out the sequencing. The study's processing was this. Sequence data were processed on the immunoSEQ Analyzer platform, and clonality was calculated as the square root of Simpson's index of productive rearrangements. Similarity in V and J usage was quantified by Jensen-Shannon distance, and CDR3 generation probabilities were calculated with OLGA. The researchers looked up shared CDR3 sequences in the immuneACCESS database (August 2020) and in VDJdb (December 2020). The clones in this table, taken by TCRdb from immuneACCESS, are in-frame only. Not every clone is retained; where verified, under half of the shortfall comes from an unresolved V gene, and the cause of the rest is unknown. Clonal size and the V and J genes are those of that table, whereas D and trimming came from the DNA. The sample table holds roughly 9,400 clones, of which about 98% were seen once. The top ten clones comprise 0.2% to 0.25% of the sample.

Reading from cysteine to phenylalanine, the CDR3 counts 13 amino acids. Only CDR3 DNA is held: 39 bases, read in frame from base 1. The germline V gene sets CDR1 to LGHNT and CDR2 to FRNRAP. Trimming removed 3 bases from V and 6 bases from J; the gene matches leave 5 bases unexplained. Comments on this clone: Its specific antigen is unknown. Base-call qualities are not available, and no considerably larger clone is one nucleotide away.

The twin pairs came from the European Cystic Fibrosis Twin and Sibling Study Cohort, which recruited patients from about 160 CF clinics across 14 European countries. Zygosity and CFTR genotype were confirmed in-house, and zygosity was tested by multiplex PCR of nine short tandem repeat loci. Peripheral blood was sampled from each twin, and clinical parameters were recorded on the day of blood sampling. Phenol/chloroform extraction was used to isolate genomic DNA from peripheral blood cells, and the DNA was then kept in TE buffer at 4 degrees C. Overall study results and their limits: Sharing of nucleotide-identical clonotypes was significantly greater within monozygotic CF twin pairs than between unrelated CF individuals (P = 0.000026, Mann-Whitney). The cohort was small, and the number of shared CDR3s showed no association with age, concordance or disease severity. Simpson clonality was generally low (median around 0.01), which suggests a naive-dominated repertoire, and clonality was higher in the most severely affected patients. V gene usage was most similar to the co-twin in 13 of 16 pairs, and J usage was most similar to the co-twin in 8 of 16 pairs, which suggests genetic constraints.

This TCR came from a girl aged 2-10 years with cystic fibrosis. The sequenced sample consisted of blood. The rearrangement combines TRBV12-5 with TRBJ2-7, with TRBD1 identical over 7 junction bases. This receptor carries the CDR3 CASGFKQGSEQYF. Read as DNA, the sequence is TGTGCTAGTGGTTTCAAACAGGGGTCCGAGCAGTACTTC.